This T cell receptor beta chain was obtained from a study of T cell responses to AZD1222 COVID-19 vaccine. Germline-derived CDR1 and CDR2 are DFQATT and SNEGSKA (reference sequence). The CDR3 length is 15 residues. Trimming removed 3 bases from V and 5 bases from J, with 17 bases in between. The protocol was immunoSEQ multiplex PCR, while the TCRdb copy is restricted to in-frame clones and leaves out a portion. The data show 84,000 or so clones, approximately 90% seen once. Specimen: peripheral blood, collected on day 0 of MenACWY control vaccination. The source of this sequence is an adult in good health. This chain connects TRBV20-1 to TRBJ1-5, with D possibly matching TRBD1 (5 bases). CDR3 loop: CSASVSGLNDQPQHF. CDR3 nucleotides: TGCAGTGCTAGTGTCTCAGGGCTTAATGATCAGCCCCAGCATTTT.